These 22 T cell receptor beta chains originate from one sample sequenced in a study of blood T cell repertoires in COVID-19. Sequencing used immunoSEQ multiplex PCR; TCRdb keeps in-frame clones, though not all of them. This table has fewer than 130,000 clones, around 89% appearing once. The sample taken for sequencing was peripheral blood. The receptors were gathered from a woman of 80 years or more with acute or convalescent COVID-19.

The gene calls are TRBV3-1 (or the pseudogene TRBV3-2) and TRBJ2-3; 8 nucleotides line up with TRBD2. The germline gives CDR1 LGHDT, CDR2 YNNKEL (reference sequence). CDR3 length: 16 residues. V lost 0 bases, J lost 2 bases, and 4 bases stayed unmatched. The CDR3 DNA reads as TGTGCCAGCAGCCAAGATCGGGGGGGGAACACAGATACGCAGTATTTT. Translated: CASSQDRGGNTDTQYF.

This chain joins TRBV3-1 (or the pseudogene TRBV3-2) and TRBJ2-1; the D gene is possibly TRBD2 (5 bases). The CDR3 loop spans 11 amino acids. V lost 1 base, J lost 12 bases, and 7 bases lay in between. CDR1 is LGHDT, CDR2 YNNKEL, per germline (reference sequence). CDR3 sequence reads: CASSQGLWQFF. CDR3 sequence (DNA): TGTGCCAGCAGCCAAGGACTATGGCAGTTCTTC.

This chain links TRBV7-2 with TRBJ2-7, with D perhaps TRBD2 (5 bases). CDR1 is SGHTA and CDR2 is FQGNSA in the germline V gene. The CDR3 consists of 15 residues. Deletions cut 0 bases from V and 0 bases from J, with 9 bases between. The CDR3 DNA sequence: TGTGCCAGCAGCTTAGCGATACTAGGCTCCTACGAGCAGTACTTC. As protein: CASSLAILGSYEQYF.

The chain recombines TRBV6-1 with TRBJ1-2; TRBD1 is a possible D gene (5 bases). The length of the CDR3 is 14 residues. V gave up 1 base and J gave up 7 bases, with 13 bases separating them. CDR1 is MNHNS and CDR2 is SASEGT in the germline V gene. CDR3 sequence reads: CASSEVQGAGGYTF. CDR3 nucleotide sequence: TGTGCCAGCAGTGAAGTCCAGGGAGCGGGTGGCTACACCTTC.

The rearrangement uses TRBV12-3 or TRBV12-4 and TRBJ1-2, with 8 bases matching TRBD1. J was trimmed by 8 bases and V by 5 bases; bases with no gene match: 7. The CDR3 loop spans 13 amino acids. The CDR3 protein is CASSRTGGFGYTF. The CDR3 nucleotides read TGTGCCAGCAGTCGAACAGGGGGATTCGGCTACACCTTC.

The chain uses TRBV14 and TRBJ1-6; possible D gene TRBD1, 5 bases. Germline CDR1 reads SGHDN; CDR2 reads FVKESK. This CDR3 region has 17 residues. V was cut by 1 base and J by 3 bases, with 13 bases left in between. The CDR3 protein is CASSQVPRGLYNSPLHF. CDR3 nucleotide sequence: TGTGCCAGCAGCCAAGTGCCGCGGGGACTCTATAATTCACCCCTCCACTTT.

J is TRBJ2-6 and V is TRBV28, with D tentatively TRBD1 (5 bases). Trimming pared 6 bases from V and 0 bases from J, leaving 12 bases between. The length of the CDR3 is 16 residues. CDR1 and CDR2 from the germline V gene are MDHEN and SYDVKM. The CDR3 DNA is TGTGCCAGCAGAAGCCCAGGGAACTCTGGGGCCAACGTCCTGACTTTC. The encoded protein is CASRSPGNSGANVLTF.

The chain carries TRBV5-6 and TRBJ2-4; 7 bases agree with TRBD1. The V gene end was trimmed by 0 bases and the J gene end by 0 bases; junction bases not matched to a gene: 3. This CDR3 has 16 amino acids. Germline CDR1 is SGHDT and CDR2 is YYEEEE. The DNA of the CDR3 is TGTGCCAGCAGCTTGGGCCAGGGGGTAGCCAAAAACATTCAGTACTTC. Residues: CASSLGQGVAKNIQYF.

The rearrangement links TRBV19 to TRBJ2-5; tentatively, D is TRBD2 (5 bases). The CDR3 runs to 13 residues. Germline CDR1 LNHDA, CDR2 SQIVND (reference sequence). The V end lost 3 bases, the J end lost 5 bases, and 10 bases lay between the germline ends. The CDR3 spells CASSIGAVETQYF. The DNA for the CDR3 is TGTGCCAGTAGTATTGGAGCGGTGGAGACCCAGTACTTC.

The chain joins TRBV27 to TRBJ2-3, with TRBD2 identical over 8 bases. This CDR3 has 16 residues. The ends lost 2 bases at V and 2 bases at J; junction bases unmatched: 6. Germline lookup yields CDR1 MNHEY and CDR2 SMNVEV (reference sequence). The CDR3 region is CASSLRIAGSTDTQYF. CDR3 sequence (DNA): TGTGCCAGCAGTTTACGGATAGCGGGGTCCACAGATACGCAGTATTTT.

The chain carries TRBV4-1 and TRBJ2-1; TRBD2 is a possible D gene (6 bases). Germline V gene lookup returns CDR1 MGHRA and CDR2 YSYEKL. Trimming took off 7 bases at V and 7 bases at J, with 17 bases between the two ends. The CDR3 is 14 residues long. CDR3 DNA sequence: TGCGCCAGCACCTCAGCGGGTCTGGGGAATGAGCAGTTCTTC. This codes for CASTSAGLGNEQFF.

V and J are TRBV29-1 and TRBJ2-1; D is uncertain. Germline V lookup: CDR1 SQVTM, CDR2 ANQGSEA. The CDR3 totals 10 residues. The V end lost 5 bases, the J end lost 9 bases, and 8 bases lay between the germline ends. The DNA of the CDR3 is TGCAGCGTTTTTGAGGTTGAGCAGTTCTTC. The encoded protein is CSVFEVEQFF.

The chain recombines TRBV7-2 with TRBJ1-2; no definite D call. The V end lost 2 bases, the J end lost 1 base, and 11 bases lay between the germline ends. Germline V gene data show CDR1 as SGHTA and CDR2 as FQGNSA. The CDR3 consists of 15 residues. CDR3 nucleotide sequence: TGTGCCAGCAGCTTACAAGGGCGGGTTAACTATGGCTACACCTTC. Protein: CASSLQGRVNYGYTF.

This chain links TRBV5-8 with TRBJ2-3; the D gene is possibly TRBD1 (6 bases). The CDR3 has 15 amino acids. Germline CDR1 reads SGHTS; CDR2 reads YDEGEE. Between the trimmed V and J ends, which lost 3 bases and 5 bases, there was a span of 16 bases. The CDR3 DNA is TGTGCCAGCAGCTCCCTAAGGGGGTTGGAAGATACGCAGTATTTT. This sequence encodes CASSSLRGLEDTQYF.

The chain joins TRBV13 to TRBJ2-7; 11 bases are a match to TRBD1. After removal of 5 bases from V and 4 bases from J, the junction contained 4 bases not matched to a gene. The V gene's germline CDR1 is PRHDT and CDR2 FYEKMQ (reference sequence). The CDR3 covers 14 residues. The DNA of the CDR3 is TGTGCCAGCAGCGGCCGGGACAGGGGGTACGAGCAGTACTTC. It specifies CASSGRDRGYEQYF.

The rearrangement joins TRBV11-2 to TRBJ1-1; a possible D gene is TRBD1 (6 bases). The CDR3 sequence is 11 residues long. CDR1 is SGHAT, CDR2 FQNNGV, per germline. V was shortened by 9 bases and J by 6 bases, with 11 bases between the two germline ends. CDR3 in amino acids: CASGTTAEAFF. The CDR3 nucleotides read TGTGCCAGTGGGACAACCGCTGAAGCTTTCTTT.

There are a few counts of this clone. The V call is TRBV7-2, the J call TRBJ1-5; D is perhaps TRBD1 (5 bases). This CDR3 is 16 amino acids long. Trimming left V 3 bases short and J 4 bases short, with 16 bases between. Looked up from germline, CDR1 is SGHTA and CDR2 is FQGNSA. The CDR3 reads CASSLGLVRGNQPQHF. In nucleotides, the CDR3 is TGTGCCAGCAGCTTGGGCCTGGTTAGGGGAAATCAGCCCCAGCATTTT. Looking up the rest from reference TRBV7-2 and TRBJ1-5 gives the full variable domain: GAGVSQSPSNKVTEKGKDVELRCDPISGHTALYWYRQSLGQGLEFLIYFQGNSAPDKSGLPSDRFSAERTGGSVSTLTIQRTQQEDSAVYLCASSLGLVRGNQPQHFGDGTRLSIL.

This chain links TRBV19 with TRBJ2-3; 11 nucleotides match TRBD1. Losses at the gene ends were 6 bases for V and 6 bases for J; bases not matched to a gene: 5. Per the germline V gene, CDR1 is LNHDA and CDR2 is SQIVND (reference sequence). The CDR3 length is 14 residues. In DNA, the CDR3 is TGTGCCAGTAGCATGAGGGACAGGGGGGATACGCAGTATTTT. Translated: CASSMRDRGDTQYF.

V is TRBV3-1 (or the pseudogene TRBV3-2) and J is TRBJ2-1, with 12 bases lining up with TRBD1. This CDR3 comprises 15 residues. Germline loops: CDR1 LGHDT, CDR2 YNNKEL (reference sequence). The trim removed 4 bases at V and 7 bases at J, leaving 5 bases unmatched. Written as DNA, the CDR3 is TGTGCCAGCAGCCGGGGACAGGGGGCGGGTAATGAGCAGTTCTTC. As protein: CASSRGQGAGNEQFF.

This clone was recorded once. The J gene is TRBJ1-1, the V gene TRBV6-2 or TRBV6-3; D unresolved. This CDR3 is built from 15 residues. Trimming took off 5 bases at V and 1 base at J, with 14 bases between the two ends. Germline-derived CDR1 and CDR2 are MNHEY and SVGEGT. CDR3 DNA sequence: TGTGCCAGCAGTCCCCCTGAGAGGGCGAACACTGAAGCTTTCTTT. It encodes CASSPPERANTEAFF.

The chain employs TRBV19 and TRBJ2-5; no clear D. This CDR3 comprises 13 residues. V was cut by 5 bases and J by 0 bases, with 7 bases left in between. Germline assignment: CDR1 LNHDA and CDR2 SQIVND (reference sequence). The CDR3 region has the DNA TGTGCCAGTAGTCCCGGGTACCAAGAGACCCAGTACTTC. Residues: CASSPGYQETQYF.

This clone has a handful of counts. V usage is TRBV4-3 and J usage is TRBJ1-5; tentatively, D is TRBD1 (6 bases). The germline V gene encodes CDR1 LGHNA and CDR2 YSLEER. V shed 0 bases and J shed 6 bases, with 12 bases lying between them. The length of the CDR3 is 15 residues. Here the CDR3 reads CASSQEAGASQPQHF. The CDR3 coding sequence is TGCGCCAGCAGCCAAGAGGCGGGGGCGAGTCAGCCCCAGCATTTT.